These 7 T cell receptor beta chains were sequenced from one sample in a study of cytomegalovirus exposure and HLA in healthy donors. The study ran its PCR with 60 Vbeta and 13 Jbeta primers. Clones were read by immunoSEQ multiplex PCR, and TCRdb kept only the in-frame ones, dropping some. The profile shows about 140,000 clones, roughly 76% of them singletons. The specimen was PBMCs. Receptor source: a woman in her thirties or forties in good health and CMV-seronegative.

This sequence joins TRBV19 and TRBJ2-1; 9 nucleotides line up with TRBD1. This CDR3 comprises 16 residues. Per germline, CDR1 LNHDA and CDR2 SQIVND (reference sequence). The ends lost 5 bases at V and 3 bases at J; junction bases unmatched: 8. The CDR3, as DNA: TGTGCCAGTAGTGACCCCGGGACAGGGAACTACAATGAGCAGTTCTTC. This encodes CASSDPGTGNYNEQFF.

The V call is TRBV28, the J call TRBJ1-1, with TRBD1 matching over 8 bases. Germline-derived CDR1 and CDR2 are MDHEN and SYDVKM. After removal of 0 bases from V and 13 bases from J, the junction contained 13 bases not matched to a gene. The CDR3 has 15 amino acids. The chain's CDR3 is CASSLWSGGEGKVFF. CDR3 DNA: TGTGCCAGCAGTTTATGGTCAGGGGGCGAAGGTAAGGTTTTCTTT.

This chain uses TRBV5-1 with TRBJ1-2; 8 positions match TRBD1. V lost 2 bases, J lost 7 bases, and 13 bases stayed unmatched. Germline assignment: CDR1 SGHRS and CDR2 YFSETQ. The CDR3 loop spans 16 amino acids. CDR3 residues: CASSLEDRADVAGYTF. The CDR3 DNA follows: TGCGCCAGCAGCTTAGAGGACAGGGCCGATGTTGCTGGCTACACCTTC.

V is TRBV10-1 and J is TRBJ2-7; 7 nucleotides line up with TRBD1. V gave up 7 bases and J gave up 0 bases; unmatched junction bases: 12. Looked up from germline, CDR1 is WNHNN and CDR2 is SYGVQD (reference sequence). This CDR3 has 16 residues. For the CDR3, the DNA is TGCGCCAGCATCTTAACCCCGGGACAGAGCTCCTACGAGCAGTACGTC. Translation: CASILTPGQSSYEQYV.

This clone came up a few times. This chain links TRBV6-1 with TRBJ1-4, with D perhaps TRBD1 (5 bases). The germline CDR1 and CDR2 sequences are MNHNS and SASEGT. This CDR3 is 14 amino acids long. Trimming took 4 bases from V and 2 from J, leaving 8 bases between them. The CDR3 DNA sequence: TGTGCCAGCAGTGCGGGGGGGACTAATGAAAAACTGTTTTTT. Amino acids: CASSAGGTNEKLFF.

This clone was detected only once. This sequence joins TRBV19 and TRBJ1-2, with D possibly being TRBD1 (5 bases). CDR3 size: 12 residues. CDR1 and CDR2 (germline): LNHDA, SQIVND (reference sequence). V was shortened by 7 bases and J by 5 bases, with 11 bases between the two germline ends. CDR3: CASKGYSYGYTF. For the CDR3, the DNA is TGTGCCAGTAAGGGGTACAGTTATGGCTACACCTTC.

The J gene is TRBJ1-1, the V gene TRBV18; tentatively, D is TRBD1 (5 bases). CDR3 size: 18 residues. V gave up 3 bases and J gave up 0 bases, with 20 bases separating them. CDR1 is KGHSH and CDR2 is LQKENI in the germline V gene. CDR3 in DNA: TGTGCCAGCTCACCTCCCTCAGATTCGACAGACCTGAACACTGAAGCTTTCTTT. It is translated as CASSPPSDSTDLNTEAFF.